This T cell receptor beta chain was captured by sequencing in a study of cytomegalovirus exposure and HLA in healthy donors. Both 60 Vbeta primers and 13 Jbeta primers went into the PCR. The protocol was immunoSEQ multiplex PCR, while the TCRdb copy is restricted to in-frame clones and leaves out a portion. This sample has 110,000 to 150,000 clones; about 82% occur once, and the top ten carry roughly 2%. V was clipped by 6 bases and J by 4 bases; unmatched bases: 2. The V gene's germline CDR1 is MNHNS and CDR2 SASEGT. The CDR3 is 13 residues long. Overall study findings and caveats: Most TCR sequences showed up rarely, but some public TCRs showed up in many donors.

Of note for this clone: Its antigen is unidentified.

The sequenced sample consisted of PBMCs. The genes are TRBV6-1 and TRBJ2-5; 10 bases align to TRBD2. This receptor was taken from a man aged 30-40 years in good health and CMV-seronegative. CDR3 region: CASRRLAGETQYF. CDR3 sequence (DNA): TGTGCCAGCAGGAGACTAGCGGGAGAGACCCAGTACTTC.